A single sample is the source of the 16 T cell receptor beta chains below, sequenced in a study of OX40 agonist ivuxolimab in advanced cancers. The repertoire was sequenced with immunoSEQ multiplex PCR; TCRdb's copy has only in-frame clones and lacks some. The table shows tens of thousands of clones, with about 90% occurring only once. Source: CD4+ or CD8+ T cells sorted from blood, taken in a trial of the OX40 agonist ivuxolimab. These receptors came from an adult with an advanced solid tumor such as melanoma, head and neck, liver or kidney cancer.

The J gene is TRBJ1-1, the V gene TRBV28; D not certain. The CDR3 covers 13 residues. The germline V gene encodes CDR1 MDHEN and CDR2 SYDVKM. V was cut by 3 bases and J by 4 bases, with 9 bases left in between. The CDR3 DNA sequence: TGTGCCAGCAGTTTTGGCAGGCTCACTGAAGCTTTCTTT. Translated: CASSFGRLTEAFF.

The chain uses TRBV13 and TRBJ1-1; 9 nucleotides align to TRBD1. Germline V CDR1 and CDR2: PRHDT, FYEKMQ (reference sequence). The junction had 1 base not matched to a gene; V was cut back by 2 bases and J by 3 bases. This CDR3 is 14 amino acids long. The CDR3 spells CASSLRDRDTEAFF. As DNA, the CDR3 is TGTGCCAGCAGCTTACGGGACAGGGACACTGAAGCTTTCTTT.

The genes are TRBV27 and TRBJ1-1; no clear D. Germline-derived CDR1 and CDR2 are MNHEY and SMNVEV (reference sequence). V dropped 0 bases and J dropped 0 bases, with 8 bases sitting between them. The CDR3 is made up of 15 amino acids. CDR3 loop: CASSLSLGMNTEAFF. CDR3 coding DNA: TGTGCCAGCAGTTTATCACTAGGGATGAACACTGAAGCTTTCTTT.

Here the CDR3 reads CASSLGGLDTEAFF. The DNA for the CDR3 is TGTGCCAGCAGTCTCGGGGGGCTGGACACTGAAGCTTTCTTT. This rearrangement joins TRBV6-5 to TRBJ1-1; maybe TRBD1 (6 bases). V shed 5 bases and J shed 3 bases, with 13 bases lying between them. CDR3 size: 14 residues. Germline CDR1 is MNHEY and CDR2 is SVGAGI.

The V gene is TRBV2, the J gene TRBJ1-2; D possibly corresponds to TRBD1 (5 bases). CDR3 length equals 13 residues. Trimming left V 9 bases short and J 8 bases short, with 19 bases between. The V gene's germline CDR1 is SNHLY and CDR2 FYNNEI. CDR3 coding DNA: TGTGCCAGTAATCGGGGGGTTTCTTTAGGCTACACCTTC. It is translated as CASNRGVSLGYTF.

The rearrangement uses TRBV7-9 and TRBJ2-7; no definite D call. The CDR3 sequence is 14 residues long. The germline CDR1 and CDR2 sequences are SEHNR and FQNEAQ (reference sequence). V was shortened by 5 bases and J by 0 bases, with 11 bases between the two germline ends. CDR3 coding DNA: TGTGCCAGCAGCAACCGGGCCAGCTCCTACGAGCAGTACTTC. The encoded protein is CASSNRASSYEQYF.

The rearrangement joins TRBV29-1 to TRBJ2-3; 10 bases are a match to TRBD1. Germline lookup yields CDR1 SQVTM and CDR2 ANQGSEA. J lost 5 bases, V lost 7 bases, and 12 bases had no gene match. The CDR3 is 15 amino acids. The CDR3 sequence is CSGLTGQGKGDTQYF. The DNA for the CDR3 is TGCAGCGGTCTTACGGGACAGGGGAAAGGAGATACGCAGTATTTT.

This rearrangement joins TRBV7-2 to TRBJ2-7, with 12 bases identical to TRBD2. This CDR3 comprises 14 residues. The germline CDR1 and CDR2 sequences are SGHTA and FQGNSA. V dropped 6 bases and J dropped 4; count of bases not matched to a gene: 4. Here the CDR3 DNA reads TGTGCCAGCAGTCTAGCGGGAGGGCCTTACGAGCAGTACTTC. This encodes CASSLAGGPYEQYF.

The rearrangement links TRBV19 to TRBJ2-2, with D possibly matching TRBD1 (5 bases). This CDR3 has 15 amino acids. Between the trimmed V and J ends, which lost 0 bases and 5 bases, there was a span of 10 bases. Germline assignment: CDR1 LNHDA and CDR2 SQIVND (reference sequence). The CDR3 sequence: CASSIERGQTGELFF. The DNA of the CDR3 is TGTGCCAGTAGTATAGAAAGGGGCCAGACCGGGGAGCTGTTTTTT.

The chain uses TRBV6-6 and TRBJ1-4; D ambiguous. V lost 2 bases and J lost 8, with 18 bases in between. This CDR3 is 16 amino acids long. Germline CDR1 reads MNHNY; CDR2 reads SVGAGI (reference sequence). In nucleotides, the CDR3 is TGTGCCAGCAGTTACGGAATCTCCCAGGCAGGCGAAAAACTGTTTTTT. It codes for CASSYGISQAGEKLFF.

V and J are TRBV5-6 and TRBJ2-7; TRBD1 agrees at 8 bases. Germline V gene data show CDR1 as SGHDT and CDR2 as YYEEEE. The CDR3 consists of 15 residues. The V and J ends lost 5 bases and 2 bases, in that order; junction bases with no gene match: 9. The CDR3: CASRLITGGPYEQYF. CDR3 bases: TGTGCCAGCAGATTAATCACAGGGGGTCCCTACGAGCAGTACTTC. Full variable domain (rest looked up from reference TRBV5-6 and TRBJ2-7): DAGVTQSPTHLIKTRGQQVTLRCSPKSGHDTVSWYQQALGQGPQFIFQYYEEEERQRGNFPDRFSGHQFPNYSSELNVNALLLGDSALYLCASRLITGGPYEQYFGPGTRLTVT.

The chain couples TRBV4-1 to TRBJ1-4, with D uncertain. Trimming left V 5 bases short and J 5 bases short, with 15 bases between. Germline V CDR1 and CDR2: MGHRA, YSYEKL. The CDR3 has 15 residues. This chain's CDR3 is CASSAGSTINEKLFF. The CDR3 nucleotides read TGCGCCAGCAGCGCCGGCAGTACTATAAATGAAAAACTGTTTTTT.

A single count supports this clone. The CDR3 sequence is CASSIDPRGDYGYTF. For the CDR3, the DNA is TGTGCCAGTAGTATAGACCCGCGAGGGGACTATGGCTACACCTTC. The chain links TRBV19 to TRBJ1-2, with D tentatively TRBD1 (5 bases). The CDR3 spans 15 residues. Germline loops: CDR1 LNHDA, CDR2 SQIVND (reference sequence). Trimming cost V 0 bases and J 3 bases, with 11 bases left between them. Filled out from reference TRBV19 and TRBJ1-2, the complete variable domain reads DGGITQSPKYLFRKEGQNVTLSCEQNLNHDAMYWYRQDPGQGLRLIYYSQIVNDFQKGDIAEGYSVSREKKESFPLTVTSAQKNPTAFYLCASSIDPRGDYGYTFGSGTRLTVV.

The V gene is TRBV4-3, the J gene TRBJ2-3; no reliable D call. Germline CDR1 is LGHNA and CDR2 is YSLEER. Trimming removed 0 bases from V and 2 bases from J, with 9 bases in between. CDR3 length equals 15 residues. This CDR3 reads CASSQDQTYTDTQYF. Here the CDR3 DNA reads TGCGCCAGCAGCCAAGACCAGACTTACACAGATACGCAGTATTTT.

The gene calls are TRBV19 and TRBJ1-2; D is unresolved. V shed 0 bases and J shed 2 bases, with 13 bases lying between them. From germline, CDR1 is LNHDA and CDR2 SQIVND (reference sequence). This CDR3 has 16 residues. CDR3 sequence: CASSIDAARVNYGYTF. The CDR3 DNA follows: TGTGCCAGTAGTATAGATGCGGCGCGGGTCAACTATGGCTACACCTTC.

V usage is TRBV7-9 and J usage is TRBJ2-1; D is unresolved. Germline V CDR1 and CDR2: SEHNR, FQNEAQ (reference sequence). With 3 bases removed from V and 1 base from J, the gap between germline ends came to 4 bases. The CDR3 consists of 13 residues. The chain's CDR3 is CASSLASYNEQFF. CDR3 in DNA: TGTGCCAGCAGCTTGGCTTCCTACAATGAGCAGTTCTTC.